One and the same sample provided the 15 T cell receptor beta chains below, sequenced in a study of T cell responses to AZD1222 COVID-19 vaccine. Using immunoSEQ multiplex PCR, the repertoire was profiled, and TCRdb retains in-frame clones only, with some absent. The sample includes tens of thousands of clones, 87% of them seen just once. Sequenced here: peripheral blood, sampled 28 days after the second AZD1222 dose. The source of these receptors is an adult who received the AZD1222 COVID-19 vaccine.

The rearrangement links TRBV30 to TRBJ1-1, with TRBD1 matching 8 bases. Trimming cost V 0 bases and J 6 bases; bases outside gene matches: 12. Per the germline V gene, CDR1 is GTSNPN and CDR2 is SVGIG (reference sequence). The CDR3 sequence is 16 residues long. DNA of the CDR3: TGTGCCTGGAGTGTACCATGGGCAGGGGGCAGGTCTGAAGCTTTCTTT. Amino acids: CAWSVPWAGGRSEAFF.

The chain carries TRBV11-3 and TRBJ2-7; D not certain. Trimming shortened V by 5 bases and J by 5 bases, and 10 bases separated the two germline ends. The CDR3 is 12 amino acids. The germline V gene has CDR1 SGHNT and CDR2 YENEEA. Written as DNA, the CDR3 is TGTGCCAGCAGCCTGGAAACTAACGAGCAGTACTTC. Amino acid sequence: CASSLETNEQYF.

In this sample, this clone turned up once. The chain couples TRBV7-3 to TRBJ1-4, with TRBD1 as a possible D gene (5 bases). The CDR3 is 13 residues long. Germline V gene lookup returns CDR1 SGHTA and CDR2 FQGTGA. Trimming shortened V by 5 bases and J by 4 bases, and 8 bases separated the two germline ends. Written as DNA, the CDR3 is TGTGCCAGCAGCAAGGGACGTAATGAAAAACTGTTTTTT. Translated, it gives CASSKGRNEKLFF.

The chain is built from TRBV5-4 and TRBJ2-2, with D unresolved. Trimming took 2 bases from V and 0 from J, leaving 8 bases between them. The CDR3 is 15 residues long. CDR1 and CDR2 (germline): SGHNT, YYREEE (reference sequence). In DNA form, the CDR3 reads TGTGCCAGCAGCTTACCTCGCCCGAACACCGGGGAGCTGTTTTTT. It encodes CASSLPRPNTGELFF.

The rearrangement uses TRBV5-6 and TRBJ2-7; D remains ambiguous. Per the germline V gene, CDR1 is SGHDT and CDR2 is YYEEEE. The germline V and J ends were trimmed by 1 base and 6 bases, with 11 bases remaining between them. CDR3 length: 13 amino acids. As DNA, the CDR3 is TGTGCCAGCAGCTTGCCTAGTTCGTCCGAGCAGTACTTC. It yields the protein CASSLPSSSEQYF.

The gene calls are TRBV28 and TRBJ1-1; D uncertain. Trimming stripped 2 bases from V and 0 bases from J, with 1 base between. Germline V gene sequence: CDR1 MDHEN, CDR2 SYDVKM. CDR3 length: 12 amino acids. The CDR3 is CASSLVNTEAFF. CDR3 DNA: TGTGCCAGCAGTTTAGTGAACACTGAAGCTTTCTTT.

The V call is TRBV7-9, the J call TRBJ2-1; 10 positions match TRBD2. J lost 6 bases, V lost 5 bases, and 7 bases had no gene match. The V gene's germline CDR1 is SEHNR and CDR2 FQNEAQ (reference sequence). CDR3 length: 15 residues. The CDR3 coding sequence is TGTGCCAGCAGCCGCGGGGAGCGGGAGGGCAATGAGCAGTTCTTC. This encodes CASSRGEREGNEQFF.

The rearrangement joins TRBV20-1 to TRBJ2-1, with 9 positions matching TRBD2. Germline CDR1 is DFQATT and CDR2 is SNEGSKA (reference sequence). The CDR3 length is 16 residues. Trimming cost V 3 bases and J 4 bases; bases outside gene matches: 10. The CDR3 loop reads CSASKIAGETYNEQFF. The CDR3 region has the DNA TGCAGTGCTAGTAAAATAGCGGGAGAGACATACAATGAGCAGTTCTTC.

In DNA form, the CDR3 reads TGCGCCAGCAGGAAGGGTCTTCGCCCAGATACGCAGTATTTT. It encodes CASRKGLRPDTQYF. The rearrangement links TRBV5-1 to TRBJ2-3; D uncertain. V dropped 5 bases and J dropped 4 bases, with 14 bases sitting between them. Germline V lookup: CDR1 SGHRS, CDR2 YFSETQ. The CDR3 covers 14 residues.

CDR3 nucleotides: TGTGCCAGCAGTTGGGAGCGGAGCTCTGGAAACACCATATATTTT. This gives the protein CASSWERSSGNTIYF. The chain combines TRBV6-6 with TRBJ1-3; D gene ambiguous. V lost 4 bases and J lost 0, with 10 bases in between. CDR1 is MNHNY, CDR2 SVGAGI, per germline (reference sequence). This CDR3 spans 15 amino acids.

The rearrangement joins TRBV19 to TRBJ2-5; 8 bases fit TRBD2. The germline V gene encodes CDR1 LNHDA and CDR2 SQIVND (reference sequence). V was clipped by 1 base and J by 4 bases; unmatched bases: 5. This CDR3 is built from 15 residues. The DNA for the CDR3 is TGTGCCAGTAGTATAGCGGGGGGGCTCGCAGAGACCCAGTACTTC. As protein: CASSIAGGLAETQYF.

This chain joins TRBV7-3 and TRBJ1-6, with TRBD1 matching 10 bases. CDR1 SGHTA and CDR2 FQGTGA come from the germline V gene. The CDR3 runs 15 residues. V dropped 2 bases and J dropped 7; count of bases not matched to a gene: 2. The CDR3: CASSLGTGANSPLHF. In nucleotides, the CDR3 is TGTGCCAGCAGCTTAGGGACAGGGGCCAATTCACCCCTCCACTTT.

This clone was recorded only once. The V and J genes are TRBV15 and TRBJ1-4, with a possible D match to TRBD1 (5 bases). CDR3 length: 16 amino acids. V lost 2 bases, J lost 5 bases, and 15 bases lay in between. Germline loops: CDR1 LNHNV, CDR2 YYDKDF (reference sequence). The CDR3 nucleotides read TGTGCCACCAGCAGAACTAGGGACGGGTGGAATGAAAAACTGTTTTTT. Its protein is CATSRTRDGWNEKLFF.

The V and J genes are TRBV27 and TRBJ2-1; D not resolved. Germline CDR1 is MNHEY and CDR2 is SMNVEV (reference sequence). V shed 1 base and J shed 6 bases, with 4 bases lying between them. This CDR3 spans 12 amino acids. The CDR3 region is CASSLFGNEQFF. CDR3 DNA: TGTGCCAGCAGTTTATTTGGCAATGAGCAGTTCTTC.

V is TRBV7-9 and J is TRBJ1-4; TRBD1 agrees at 7 bases. The germline V gene encodes CDR1 SEHNR and CDR2 FQNEAQ (reference sequence). The trim removed 1 base at V and 8 bases at J, leaving 4 bases unmatched. There are 14 residues in the CDR3. CDR3: CASSLDGQEEKLFF. The CDR3 DNA follows: TGTGCCAGCAGCTTAGACGGACAGGAGGAAAAACTGTTTTTT.